The 26 T cell receptor beta chains below all came from one sample that was sequenced in a study of shared clonotypes between healthy human individuals. Method: immunoSEQ multiplex PCR; TCRdb's copy keeps in-frame clones and lacks some. The profile shows over 2 million clones, 85% to 95% of them singletons. The specimen was naive CD4+ T cells sorted from blood. Subset noted: CD45RA+ positively selected. Receptor source: a man aged 18 to 29 in good health.

The chain carries TRBV6-5 and TRBJ2-5, with 8 bases identical to TRBD1. The CDR3 extends over 12 amino acids. V dropped 6 bases and J dropped 6; count of bases not matched to a gene: 3. Germline CDR1 and CDR2: MNHEY and SVGAGI. The chain's CDR3 is CASSQGAKTQYF. In DNA, the CDR3 is TGTGCCAGCAGCCAGGGGGCGAAGACCCAGTACTTC.

The rearrangement joins TRBV9 to TRBJ1-2; the D is unclear. CDR3 length: 12 residues. Trimming took 2 bases from V and 5 from J, leaving 7 bases between them. In germline, CDR1 is SGDLS, CDR2 YYNGEE. In nucleotides, the CDR3 is TGTGCCAGCAGCGTTATAGGGTATGGCTACACCTTC. Its protein product is CASSVIGYGYTF.

Here the CDR3 DNA reads TGCGCCAGCAGCTGGGGGAGGCAAACCCCCACAGATACGCAGTATTTT. Translating it yields CASSWGRQTPTDTQYF. V is TRBV5-1 and J is TRBJ2-3; the D gene is possibly TRBD2 (6 bases). CDR3 length: 16 amino acids. V shed 3 bases and J shed 2 bases, with 16 bases lying between them. CDR1 is SGHRS, CDR2 YFSETQ, per germline.

This clone was recorded only once. The V and J genes are TRBV2 and TRBJ2-3; D is unresolved. Trimming removed 6 bases at V and 5 bases at J, with 6 bases between. The CDR3 is 11 amino acids. Germline assignment: CDR1 SNHLY and CDR2 FYNNEI. CDR3: CASRARDTQYF. CDR3 bases: TGTGCCAGCAGGGCCAGAGATACGCAGTATTTT.

The gene calls are TRBV7-9 and TRBJ1-5, with D possibly TRBD1 on 5 matching bases. Germline V CDR1 and CDR2: SEHNR, FQNEAQ (reference sequence). The V end lost 5 bases, the J end lost 3 bases, and 11 bases lay between the germline ends. The CDR3 runs 14 residues. The CDR3 DNA sequence: TGTGCCAGCAGCCCCGACAGTCACAATCAGCCCCAGCATTTT. Residues: CASSPDSHNQPQHF.

The chain has TRBV30 and TRBJ2-7; a possible D gene is TRBD1 (7 bases). The CDR3 length is 14 residues. Germline values: CDR1 GTSNPN, CDR2 SVGIG (reference sequence). The ends were cut back, 0 bases at V and 4 bases at J, with 13 bases in the middle. CDR3 protein: CAWSVGRGVYEQYF. The CDR3 DNA reads TGTGCCTGGAGTGTTGGCAGGGGGGTGTACGAGCAGTACTTC. Full variable domain (outside the CDR3, taken from reference TRBV30 and TRBJ2-7): SQTIHQWPATLVQPVGSPLSLECTVEGTSNPNLYWYRQAAGRGLQLLFYSVGIGQISSEVPQNLSASRPQDRQFILSSKKLLLSDSGFYLCAWSVGRGVYEQYFGPGTRLTVT.

The V gene is TRBV6-5, the J gene TRBJ1-1; TRBD1 matches 9 bases. This CDR3 comprises 16 residues. Germline V CDR1 and CDR2: MNHEY, SVGAGI. V was pared by 0 bases and J by 1 base, with 3 bases of the junction left unmatched. The CDR3 protein is CASSYSYRGRNTEAFF. CDR3 sequence (DNA): TGTGCCAGCAGTTACTCGTACAGGGGGCGGAACACTGAAGCTTTCTTT.

The chain uses TRBV27 and TRBJ1-3; D gene ambiguous. CDR3 length: 15 amino acids. The V and J ends lost 2 bases and 5 bases respectively, with 13 bases between them. Germline lookup yields CDR1 MNHEY and CDR2 SMNVEV (reference sequence). The CDR3 loop is CASSLRGVSRNTIYF. CDR3 bases: TGTGCCAGCAGTTTACGGGGTGTGTCCCGAAACACCATATATTTT.

The rearrangement uses TRBV10-1 and TRBJ2-3; 9 nucleotides line up with TRBD2. The CDR3 is made up of 16 amino acids. Germline V gene lookup returns CDR1 WNHNN and CDR2 SYGVQD (reference sequence). The junction had 9 bases not matched to a gene; V was cut back by 8 bases and J by 0 bases. The CDR3 DNA follows: TGCGCCAGCGCTAAGACTGCGGGGGGGAGCACAGATACGCAGTATTTT. This sequence encodes CASAKTAGGSTDTQYF.

This rearrangement joins TRBV7-9 to TRBJ2-1; D is perhaps TRBD2 (5 bases). The CDR3 consists of 16 residues. The germline V gene has CDR1 SEHNR and CDR2 FQNEAQ (reference sequence). With 4 bases removed from V and 8 bases from J, the gap between germline ends came to 21 bases. As DNA, the CDR3 is TGTGCCAGCAGCTCCACGGCCCAAACTAGGTTCCATGAGCAGTTCTTC. It specifies CASSSTAQTRFHEQFF.

The chain employs TRBV6-5 and TRBJ2-1; 9 positions agree with TRBD2. The germline gives CDR1 MNHEY, CDR2 SVGAGI. V lost 0 bases, J lost 5 bases, and 5 bases stayed unmatched. The CDR3 loop spans 16 amino acids. CDR3 loop: CASSYSRTSANNEQFF. CDR3 nucleotide sequence: TGTGCCAGCAGTTACTCTCGGACTAGCGCCAACAATGAGCAGTTCTTC.

CDR3 in amino acids: CASSGTGANTGELFF. CDR3 nucleotide sequence: TGTGCCAGCAGCGGGACAGGGGCGAACACCGGGGAGCTGTTTTTT. The V gene is TRBV6-6, the J gene TRBJ2-2; 10 bases line up with TRBD1. Looked up from germline, CDR1 is MNHNY and CDR2 is SVGAGI (reference sequence). V was clipped by 6 bases and J by 0 bases; unmatched bases: 1. This CDR3 comprises 15 residues.

The chain combines TRBV15 with TRBJ2-7, with 7 bases lining up with TRBD1. Germline V gene sequence: CDR1 LNHNV, CDR2 YYDKDF (reference sequence). The junction had 15 bases not matched to a gene; V was cut back by 5 bases and J by 5 bases. The length of the CDR3 is 16 residues. The CDR3 nucleotides read TGTGCCACCAGCGGAGTAGTTGGGAACAGGGGAAACGAGCAGTACTTC. Its translation: CATSGVVGNRGNEQYF.

This chain uses TRBV28 with TRBJ1-2; 9 bases fit TRBD1. CDR1 is MDHEN, CDR2 SYDVKM, per germline. V shed 2 bases and J 14 bases; nucleotides not matched to a gene: 9. The CDR3 consists of 13 residues. This chain's CDR3 is CASSLPGQGVQTF. The DNA for the CDR3 is TGTGCCAGCAGTTTACCGGGACAGGGCGTCCAGACCTTC.

The chain has TRBV2 and TRBJ1-5; the match to TRBD1 covers 11 bases. V lost 6 bases and J lost 6; bases outside the gene matches: 4. This CDR3 region has 14 residues. Germline CDR1 SNHLY, CDR2 FYNNEI. Here the CDR3 reads CASRTGQGGQPQHF. The CDR3 nucleotides read TGTGCCAGCAGAACGGGACAGGGGGGTCAGCCCCAGCATTTT.

Of note for this clone: Distinct nucleotide sequences in the sample also encode this CDR3. The chain couples TRBV20-1 to TRBJ2-7; maybe TRBD1 (6 bases). Between the trimmed V and J ends, which lost 4 bases and 3 bases, there was a span of 7 bases. The CDR3 covers 11 residues. Germline-derived CDR1 and CDR2 are DFQATT and SNEGSKA (reference sequence). The CDR3 sequence: CSAIQGYEQYF. The CDR3 region has the DNA TGCAGTGCTATACAGGGCTACGAGCAGTACTTC.

The chain recombines TRBV5-1 with TRBJ2-2; the match to TRBD1 covers 7 bases. Germline V gene data show CDR1 as SGHRS and CDR2 as YFSETQ. CDR3 size: 15 residues. The V and J ends lost 4 bases and 4 bases, in that order; junction bases with no gene match: 7. CDR3: CASSLRQGGTGELFF. DNA for the CDR3: TGCGCCAGCAGCCTTAGACAGGGCGGCACCGGGGAGCTGTTTTTT.

The sample holds one count of this clone. In DNA, the CDR3 is TGCGCCAGCAGCATAGGGACTAGCCTTCAAGAGACCCAGTACTTC. This gives the protein CASSIGTSLQETQYF. The rearrangement joins TRBV5-1 to TRBJ2-5, with 9 bases that match TRBD2. The CDR3 consists of 15 residues. CDR1 is SGHRS, CDR2 YFSETQ, per germline. Unmatched junction bases numbered 6, after V lost 4 bases and J lost 2 bases.

Worth noting for this clone: The sample holds other DNA sequences that translate to the same CDR3. The V and J genes are TRBV30 and TRBJ1-2; 9 bases are a match to TRBD1. Germline loops: CDR1 GTSNPN, CDR2 SVGIG (reference sequence). Unmatched junction bases numbered 1, after V lost 0 bases and J lost 5 bases. This CDR3 has 13 residues. The CDR3 loop reads CAWSVGTGYGYTF. The DNA of the CDR3 is TGTGCCTGGAGTGTCGGGACAGGGTATGGCTACACCTTC.

The chain links TRBV25-1 to TRBJ1-4; 9 positions match TRBD1. Per the germline V gene, CDR1 is MGHDK and CDR2 is SYGVNS. This CDR3 is 15 amino acids long. V dropped 5 bases and J dropped 8; count of bases not matched to a gene: 9. This chain's CDR3 is CASSREQGAGEKLFF. CDR3 sequence (DNA): TGTGCCAGCAGTCGCGAACAGGGGGCTGGCGAAAAACTGTTTTTT.

The J gene is TRBJ1-2, the V gene TRBV6-5, with 7 bases fitting TRBD1. Germline assignment: CDR1 MNHEY and CDR2 SVGAGI. V shed 6 bases, J shed 4 bases, and the junction held 5 bases outside the gene matches. This CDR3 region has 13 residues. The CDR3 reads CASRRSGGYGYTF. The CDR3 nucleotides read TGTGCCAGCAGAAGGTCAGGGGGCTATGGCTACACCTTC.

This rearrangement joins TRBV9 to TRBJ2-3; D uncertain. Between the trimmed V and J ends, which lost 3 bases and 5 bases, there was a span of 10 bases. Germline assignment: CDR1 SGDLS and CDR2 YYNGEE. This CDR3 is built from 13 residues. DNA for the CDR3: TGTGCCAGCAGCGCCCCCGCACGAGATACGCAGTATTTT. This codes for CASSAPARDTQYF.

The genes are TRBV29-1 and TRBJ2-2; a weak D match, TRBD1 (5 bases). There are 14 residues in the CDR3. The germline V gene has CDR1 SQVTM and CDR2 ANQGSEA. V lost 5 bases, J lost 6 bases, and 16 bases lay in between. CDR3: CSVQRQSISGELFF. DNA for the CDR3: TGCAGCGTTCAGAGACAGAGCATTTCCGGGGAGCTGTTTTTT.

The J gene is TRBJ2-5, the V gene TRBV6-1; possibly TRBD2 for D (5 bases). This CDR3 region has 13 residues. V lost 6 bases to trimming and J lost 5 bases, with 13 bases between them. Looked up from germline, CDR1 is MNHNS and CDR2 is SASEGT. The CDR3 DNA reads TGTGCCAGCAGCCGAGTCGGGGTGGAGACCCAGTACTTC. Translated: CASSRVGVETQYF.

This clone was detected many times. This chain links TRBV11-2 with TRBJ2-2, with 7 nucleotides matching TRBD2. CDR1 is SGHAT and CDR2 is FQNNGV in the germline V gene. V dropped 4 bases and J dropped 3; count of bases not matched to a gene: 5. The CDR3 runs to 15 residues. Here the CDR3 DNA reads TGTGCCAGCAGCTCGGGTAGCGGGTACACCGGGGAGCTGTTTTTT. It yields the protein CASSSGSGYTGELFF.

This rearrangement joins TRBV11-3 to TRBJ2-3; D ambiguous. Germline lookup yields CDR1 SGHNT and CDR2 YENEEA. This CDR3 is 13 amino acids long. The germline V and J ends were trimmed by 5 bases and 4 bases, with 10 bases remaining between them. The CDR3 coding sequence is TGTGCCAGCAGCCAAGATCTGGCAGATACGCAGTATTTT. It specifies CASSQDLADTQYF.